This entry lists 30 T cell receptor beta chains sequenced from one sample in a study of blood T cell repertoires in COVID-19. Measured with immunoSEQ multiplex PCR; TCRdb has only the in-frame clones, and not every one. The sample includes some 75,000 clones, roughly 76% of them seen just once. The sequenced sample consisted of peripheral blood. The receptors originated from a woman of 80 years or more with active or convalescent COVID-19.

The chain has TRBV7-8 and TRBJ1-1, with D hard to call. V gave up 0 bases and J gave up 6 bases, with 8 bases separating them. Germline CDR1 is SGHVS and CDR2 is FQNEAQ. The CDR3 contains 13 residues. The DNA of the CDR3 is TGTGCCAGCAGCTTAGCGGAGGGCGCTGAAGCTTTCTTT. Protein sequence: CASSLAEGAEAFF.

Many counts were recorded for this clone. The chain couples TRBV7-8 to TRBJ2-5; 7 bases agree with TRBD1. The V gene end was trimmed by 1 base and the J gene end by 12 bases; junction bases not matched to a gene: 14. The CDR3 has 15 amino acids. CDR1 and CDR2 from the germline V gene are SGHVS and FQNEAQ. The CDR3 here is CASSLDLGSRDREYF. The DNA of the CDR3 is TGTGCCAGCAGCTTAGACCTGGGAAGCCGGGACAGAGAGTACTTC. Supplemented by reference TRBV7-8 and TRBJ2-5, the full variable domain reads GAGVSQSPRYKVAKRGQDVALRCDPISGHVSLFWYQQALGQGPEFLTYFQNEAQLDKSGLPSDRFFAERPEGSVSTLKIQRTQQEDSAVYLCASSLDLGSRDREYFGPGTRLLVL.

J is TRBJ1-6 and V is TRBV5-1, with TRBD1 identical over 10 bases. The CDR3 has 14 amino acids. Per germline, CDR1 SGHRS and CDR2 YFSETQ. The trim removed 4 bases at V and 9 bases at J, leaving 4 bases unmatched. The CDR3 region is CASSPGQGTSPLHF. In DNA form, the CDR3 reads TGCGCCAGCAGCCCGGGACAGGGGACTTCACCCCTCCACTTT.

The J gene is TRBJ2-5, the V gene TRBV6-6; TRBD2 might be the D (5 bases). V lost 0 bases, J lost 4 bases, and 9 bases lay in between. The length of the CDR3 is 14 residues. Germline V gene data show CDR1 as MNHNY and CDR2 as SVGAGI (reference sequence). The CDR3 DNA reads TGTGCCAGCAGTTACTCGGGGAGCACAGAGACCCAGTACTTC. Translating it yields CASSYSGSTETQYF.

The chain links TRBV6-2 or TRBV6-3 to TRBJ1-5; TRBD1 matches at 7 bases. This CDR3 is built from 15 residues. V gave up 6 bases and J gave up 6 bases; unmatched junction bases: 11. Germline loops: CDR1 MNHEY, CDR2 SVGEGT. CDR3 amino acids: CASSQGQSTPQPQHF. DNA of the CDR3: TGTGCCAGCAGCCAGGGACAGTCTACGCCTCAGCCCCAGCATTTT.

This chain uses TRBV12-3 or TRBV12-4 with TRBJ1-1; D remains unclear. This CDR3 has 13 amino acids. The germline V and J ends were trimmed by 3 bases and 1 base, with 6 bases remaining between them. The CDR3 nucleotides are TGTGCCAGCAGTTTCGGGTCGAACACTGAAGCTTTCTTT. As protein: CASSFGSNTEAFF.

This chain connects TRBV5-1 to TRBJ2-7; 7 nucleotides line up with TRBD1. The V and J ends lost 5 bases and 0 bases, in that order; junction bases with no gene match: 2. CDR1 is SGHRS and CDR2 is YFSETQ in the germline V gene. This CDR3 spans 13 amino acids. In nucleotides, the CDR3 is TGCGCCAGCAGGTGGGACAGCTCCTACGAGCAGTACTTC. It yields the protein CASRWDSSYEQYF.

CDR3 loop: CASSSPSGNYGYTF. The CDR3, as DNA: TGTGCCAGCAGCTCCCCCTCAGGGAACTATGGCTACACCTTC. This chain links TRBV7-9 with TRBJ1-2; TRBD1 is a possible D gene (5 bases). Germline V gene sequence: CDR1 SEHNR, CDR2 FQNEAQ (reference sequence). The CDR3 extends over 14 amino acids. Trimming shortened V by 4 bases and J by 2 bases, and 11 bases separated the two germline ends.

The chain combines TRBV5-1 with TRBJ2-5; D is possibly TRBD1 (5 bases). Germline V gene sequence: CDR1 SGHRS, CDR2 YFSETQ. The germline V and J ends were trimmed by 0 bases and 1 base, with 7 bases remaining between them. The CDR3 is 14 residues long. The CDR3 sequence is CASSLVDSQETQYF. In DNA form, the CDR3 reads TGCGCCAGCAGCTTGGTTGACAGCCAAGAGACCCAGTACTTC. Full variable domain (rest looked up from reference TRBV5-1 and TRBJ2-5): KAGVTQTPRYLIKTRGQQVTLSCSPISGHRSVSWYQQTPGQGLQFLFEYFSETQRNKGNFPGRFSGRQFSNSRSEMNVSTLELGDSALYLCASSLVDSQETQYFGPGTRLLVL.

This chain joins TRBV6-5 and TRBJ2-3; D is perhaps TRBD1 (5 bases). Deletions cut 2 bases from V and 2 bases from J, with 14 bases between. Germline values: CDR1 MNHEY, CDR2 SVGAGI. The CDR3 spans 16 residues. The CDR3, as DNA: TGTGCCAGCAGTTACAAGGGGCCAAGGTTCACAGATACGCAGTATTTT. This codes for CASSYKGPRFTDTQYF.

The chain couples TRBV9 to TRBJ2-3; a possible D gene is TRBD2 (5 bases). Per germline, CDR1 SGDLS and CDR2 YYNGEE. The germline V and J ends were trimmed by 3 bases and 1 base, with 15 bases remaining between them. The CDR3 loop spans 16 amino acids. The CDR3 is CASSDRLSMGTDTQYF. Written as DNA, the CDR3 is TGTGCCAGCAGCGATCGACTATCCATGGGCACAGATACGCAGTATTTT.

Concerning this clone: Other DNA variants within this sample encode the same CDR3. The chain couples TRBV19 to TRBJ1-1; D uncertain. V was cut by 3 bases and J by 1 base, with 6 bases left in between. This CDR3 is built from 13 residues. In germline, CDR1 is LNHDA, CDR2 SQIVND (reference sequence). CDR3 DNA: TGTGCCAGTAGTATCTCCCGGAACACTGAAGCTTTCTTT. Its translation: CASSISRNTEAFF.

The chain couples TRBV5-5 to TRBJ2-3; TRBD1 agrees at 8 bases. In germline, CDR1 is SGHKS, CDR2 YYEKEE (reference sequence). This CDR3 comprises 16 residues. The trim removed 3 bases at V and 2 bases at J, leaving 8 bases unmatched. This CDR3 is CASSSGQVMFTDTQYF. The CDR3 coding sequence is TGTGCCAGCAGCTCGGGACAGGTTATGTTCACAGATACGCAGTATTTT.

The chain recombines TRBV30 with TRBJ1-2, with a weak D call TRBD1 (6 bases). Germline CDR1 and CDR2: GTSNPN and SVGIG (reference sequence). This CDR3 is 15 amino acids long. V was clipped by 5 bases and J by 1 base, with 17 bases between them. The CDR3 DNA follows: TGTGCCTGGGCCATAGGACAGACATTTAACTATGGCTACACCTTC. It specifies CAWAIGQTFNYGYTF.

The chain joins TRBV30 to TRBJ2-7, with 11 nucleotides matching TRBD1. The V and J ends lost 0 bases and 4 bases, in that order; junction bases with no gene match: 5. The V gene's germline CDR1 is GTSNPN and CDR2 SVGIG (reference sequence). The CDR3 consists of 15 residues. The CDR3 is CAWSVLGQGAYEQYF. In nucleotides, the CDR3 is TGTGCCTGGAGTGTACTTGGACAGGGGGCGTACGAGCAGTACTTC.

This clone was observed a few times. The rearrangement joins TRBV7-3 to TRBJ2-2; no clear D gene. CDR3 length equals 13 residues. Trimming pared 4 bases from V and 6 bases from J, leaving 9 bases between. The germline V gene has CDR1 SGHTA and CDR2 FQGTGA. The CDR3 sequence: CASSYPPAGELFF. Written as DNA, the CDR3 is TGTGCCAGCAGCTACCCTCCGGCCGGGGAGCTGTTTTTT.

The chain joins TRBV11-2 to TRBJ2-2, with D possibly TRBD2 on 5 matching bases. The germline V and J ends were trimmed by 5 bases and 1 base, with 11 bases remaining between them. Germline V gene data show CDR1 as SGHAT and CDR2 as FQNNGV. CDR3 length equals 15 residues. The CDR3 sequence: CASSTDSLNTGELFF. The DNA for the CDR3 is TGTGCCAGCAGCACGGACTCGTTGAACACCGGGGAGCTGTTTTTT. Full variable domain (rest looked up from reference TRBV11-2 and TRBJ2-2): EAGVAQSPRYKIIEKRQSVAFWCNPISGHATLYWYQQILGQGPKLLIQFQNNGVVDDSQLPKDRFSAERLKGVDSTLKIQPAKLEDSAVYLCASSTDSLNTGELFFGEGSRLTVL.

The chain links TRBV11-2 to TRBJ2-5, with D possibly being TRBD1 (6 bases). Per the germline V gene, CDR1 is SGHAT and CDR2 is FQNNGV. The V end lost 3 bases, the J end lost 4 bases, and 15 bases lay between the germline ends. The CDR3 covers 15 residues. This CDR3 reads CASSLGAQSSETQYF. CDR3 nucleotides: TGTGCCAGCAGCTTGGGGGCCCAGTCCTCAGAGACCCAGTACTTC.

The rearrangement links TRBV27 to TRBJ2-4; no definite D call. CDR3 size: 13 residues. Between the trimmed V and J ends, which lost 4 bases and 0 bases, there was a span of 4 bases. Germline V gene sequence: CDR1 MNHEY, CDR2 SMNVEV (reference sequence). The CDR3 region has the DNA TGTGCCAGCAGTTCCCTAGCCAAAAACATTCAGTACTTC. It specifies CASSSLAKNIQYF.

This chain links TRBV5-1 with TRBJ1-6; TRBD1 agrees at 7 bases. The CDR3 is 13 amino acids. Germline loops: CDR1 SGHRS, CDR2 YFSETQ. V dropped 7 bases and J dropped 5; count of bases not matched to a gene: 3. CDR3 DNA sequence: TGCGCCAGCGGGACAGACGATAATTCACCCCTCCACTTT. It yields the protein CASGTDDNSPLHF.

The chain carries TRBV5-4 and TRBJ2-5, with D hard to call. The germline V gene encodes CDR1 SGHNT and CDR2 YYREEE (reference sequence). V lost 4 bases, J lost 4 bases, and 11 bases lay in between. This CDR3 has 13 residues. CDR3 DNA sequence: TGTGCCAGCAGCCCGCAGACGGGAGAGACCCAGTACTTC. It codes for CASSPQTGETQYF. Based on the CDR3 plus reference TRBV5-4 and TRBJ2-5, the full variable domain is ETGVTQSPTHLIKTRGQQVTLRCSSQSGHNTVSWYQQALGQGPQFIFQYYREEENGRGNFPPRFSGLQFPNYSSELNVNALELDDSALYLCASSPQTGETQYFGPGTRLLVL.

This clone was detected only a few times. DNA for the CDR3: TGCGCCAGCAGCCAAGTTACAGTACTCTATAGCAATCAGCCCCAGCATTTT. It encodes CASSQVTVLYSNQPQHF. The gene calls are TRBV4-3 and TRBJ1-5; D is ambiguous. Germline V lookup: CDR1 LGHNA, CDR2 YSLEER. V was cut by 1 base and J by 0 bases, with 13 bases left in between. The CDR3 loop spans 17 amino acids.

The CDR3 DNA follows: TGTGCCATCCGTAGCTCCTATAATTCACCCCTCCACTTT. It codes for CAIRSSYNSPLHF. V is TRBV10-3 and J is TRBJ1-6; D is unresolved. CDR3 length equals 13 residues. CDR1 is ENHRY, CDR2 SYGVKD, per germline. V lost 8 bases and J lost 0, with 5 bases in between.

This clone occurred a few times. The rearrangement joins TRBV6-6 to TRBJ2-3; 8 bases align to TRBD1. V trimming: 2 bases; J trimming: 5 bases; junction bases outside the gene matches: 3. CDR3 length equals 14 residues. Germline V lookup: CDR1 MNHNY, CDR2 SVGAGI (reference sequence). CDR3 nucleotides: TGTGCCAGCAGTTACACGGACAGGGAAGATACGCAGTATTTT. Protein: CASSYTDREDTQYF.

V gene TRBV6-6 combines with J gene TRBJ2-2; 9 positions agree with TRBD1. V shed 2 bases, J shed 2 bases, and the junction held 3 bases outside the gene matches. Germline V lookup: CDR1 MNHNY, CDR2 SVGAGI (reference sequence). This CDR3 has 16 amino acids. The CDR3 region is CASSYGQGPNTGELFF. In DNA form, the CDR3 reads TGTGCCAGCAGTTACGGACAGGGGCCTAACACCGGGGAGCTGTTTTTT.

The gene calls are TRBV11-3 and TRBJ2-1; the D gene is possibly TRBD2 (6 bases). The CDR3 is 12 amino acids. Trimming took 4 bases from V and 10 from J, leaving 11 bases between them. Germline V gene data show CDR1 as SGHNT and CDR2 as YENEEA. CDR3 sequence reads: CASSYGLNEQFF. The DNA of the CDR3 is TGTGCCAGCAGCTATGGACTAAACGAGCAGTTCTTC.

The rearrangement joins TRBV12-3 or TRBV12-4 to TRBJ2-5, with a weak D call TRBD2 (5 bases). V shed 8 bases and J shed 1 base, with 11 bases lying between them. The CDR3 is made up of 13 amino acids. CDR3 in amino acids: CASARGFQETQYF. The CDR3 DNA reads TGTGCCAGCGCCCGGGGTTTCCAAGAGACCCAGTACTTC.

The genes are TRBV7-2 and TRBJ2-1; tentative D call: TRBD1 (6 bases). CDR3 length equals 15 residues. CDR1 is SGHTA, CDR2 FQGNSA, per germline. The ends were cut back, 2 bases at V and 5 bases at J, with 13 bases in the middle. CDR3 DNA: TGTGCCAGCAGCTTAACTTATGCAGGGGACAATGAGCAGTTCTTC. Translation: CASSLTYAGDNEQFF.

The chain is built from TRBV6-4 and TRBJ1-6; a weak D match, TRBD1 (5 bases). Looked up from germline, CDR1 is MRHNA and CDR2 is SNTAGT. Deletions cut 5 bases from V and 7 bases from J, with 15 bases between. CDR3 size: 15 residues. This CDR3 is CASSRFQGGNSPLHF. The CDR3 DNA follows: TGTGCCAGCAGTAGATTCCAGGGTGGGAATTCACCCCTCCACTTT.

The J gene is TRBJ1-1, the V gene TRBV11-3, with 7 positions matching TRBD1. CDR3 length: 16 amino acids. V lost 0 bases, J lost 0 bases, and 4 bases stayed unmatched. Per the germline V gene, CDR1 is SGHNT and CDR2 is YENEEA. The DNA of the CDR3 is TGTGCCAGCAGCTTAGATCCGACAGGGCTGAACACTGAAGCTTTCTTT. The encoded protein is CASSLDPTGLNTEAFF. Variable domain in full (rest from reference TRBV11-3 and TRBJ1-1): EAGVVQSPRYKIIEKKQPVAFWCNPISGHNTLYWYLQNLGQGPELLIRYENEEAVDDSQLPKDRFSAERLKGVDSTLKIQPAELGDSAVYLCASSLDPTGLNTEAFFGQGTRLTVV.